This passage covers 27 T cell receptor beta chains from one sample sequenced in a study of blood T cells in healthy people across ages. With a J-beta primer mix and a sample-barcoded 5' primer, a second PCR ran roughly 6 to 11 cycles. One entry per CDR3 protein results from TCRdb running MiXCR on the 5' RACE reads. The sample lists 660,000 or so distinct CDR3 sequences; 58% were seen once. The sequenced material came from blood. The receptors here all came from a man aged 55 to 70 in good health.

This clonotype has just a few counts. CDR3 protein: CASRTGVNQPQHF. CDR3 nucleotides: TGTGCCAGCAGGACAGGGGTCAATCAGCCCCAGCATTTT. This rearrangement joins TRBV12-3 or TRBV12-4 to TRBJ1-5; TRBD1 matches at 8 bases. The CDR3 covers 13 residues. Unmatched junction bases numbered 1, after V lost 6 bases and J lost 3 bases.

This clonotype was found a few times. The chain is built from TRBV6-2 or TRBV6-3 and TRBJ1-2; D call uncertain. V lost 4 bases and J 7 bases, leaving 19 bases between the germline ends. This CDR3 contains 15 residues. Germline V gene sequence: CDR1 MNHEY, CDR2 SVGEGT. The CDR3 loop reads CASSLRGTTSSGYTF. CDR3 sequence (DNA): TGTGCCAGCAGTTTACGGGGTACCACCTCCTCTGGCTACACCTTC.

The chain joins TRBV27 to TRBJ1-4; D is undetermined. The germline V and J ends were trimmed by 3 bases and 7 bases, with 9 bases remaining between them. The CDR3 is 13 amino acids. CDR1 is MNHEY and CDR2 is SMNVEV in the germline V gene (reference sequence). The DNA for the CDR3 is TGTGCCAGCAGTTTGTCCAAGGGTGAAAAACTGTTTTTT. It specifies CASSLSKGEKLFF.

This clonotype was seen many times. The J gene is TRBJ2-7, the V gene TRBV12-3 or TRBV12-4; tentatively, D is TRBD1 (6 bases). CDR3 length equals 13 residues. Trimming removed 4 bases from V and 5 bases from J, with 12 bases in between. CDR3 in DNA: TGTGCCAGCAGTTCATTCACAGGGAACGAGCAGTACTTC. Its protein is CASSSFTGNEQYF.

This clonotype was counted a few times. This chain links TRBV4-1 with TRBJ2-4, with 7 bases fitting TRBD1. The CDR3 extends over 16 amino acids. The germline V gene encodes CDR1 MGHRA and CDR2 YSYEKL. V lost 5 bases, J lost 0 bases, and 7 bases stayed unmatched. The CDR3 DNA reads as TGCGCCAGCAGCACACAGGGGAGAGGAGCCAAAAACATTCAGTACTTC. Its translation: CASSTQGRGAKNIQYF.

The sample holds many counts of this clonotype. The genes are TRBV27 and TRBJ1-6, with TRBD1 matching over 9 bases. The CDR3 extends over 18 amino acids. CDR1 is MNHEY, CDR2 SMNVEV, per germline (reference sequence). The ends lost 3 bases at V and 11 bases at J; junction bases unmatched: 17. The CDR3 DNA sequence: TGTGCCAGCAGTTTCTCTGAACACAGGGGGCGATTTGGAACACCCCTCCACTTT. It is translated as CASSFSEHRGRFGTPLHF.

The chain couples TRBV5-1 to TRBJ2-1; 8 bases map to TRBD1. Per the germline V gene, CDR1 is SGHRS and CDR2 is YFSETQ. This CDR3 is built from 16 residues. The J segment lost 0 bases and the V segment lost 4 bases, leaving 6 bases of the junction unmatched. Here the CDR3 reads CASSGGQGSSYNEQFF. CDR3 bases: TGCGCCAGCAGCGGCGGACAGGGAAGCTCCTACAATGAGCAGTTCTTC.

This chain links TRBV20-1 with TRBJ2-7; D is perhaps TRBD1 (5 bases). V was pared by 1 base and J by 5 bases, with 9 bases between. The V gene's germline CDR1 is DFQATT and CDR2 SNEGSKA (reference sequence). This CDR3 has 12 residues. The CDR3 region is CSARGVGHEQYF. The CDR3 DNA follows: TGCAGTGCTAGAGGGGTGGGGCACGAGCAGTACTTC.

V and J are TRBV12-3 or TRBV12-4 and TRBJ2-3; a possible D gene is TRBD1 (5 bases). V lost 7 bases to trimming and J lost 11 bases, with 25 bases between them. This CDR3 has 15 amino acids. CDR3 DNA: TGTGCCAGCAAATGGACAAGAGTCAGAGCAGATGTGCAGTATTTT. Protein sequence: CASKWTRVRADVQYF.

In this sample, this clonotype turned up a few times. The V call is TRBV7-9, the J call TRBJ2-5; either TRBD1 or TRBD2 may fit D (5 bases each). Per germline, CDR1 SEHNR and CDR2 FQNEAQ (reference sequence). The CDR3 runs to 13 residues. V was shortened by 3 bases and J by 5 bases, with 10 bases between the two germline ends. The CDR3 loop reads CASSFGDPETQYF. For the CDR3, the DNA is TGTGCCAGCAGCTTTGGGGACCCGGAGACCCAGTACTTC.

The chain recombines TRBV29-1 with TRBJ2-3; D gene unclear. This CDR3 is 15 amino acids long. The germline gives CDR1 SQVTM, CDR2 ANQGSEA. The V end lost 3 bases, the J end lost 6 bases, and 19 bases lay between the germline ends. The CDR3 region is CSVDVQLELTDTQYF. DNA for the CDR3: TGCAGCGTTGATGTTCAGCTAGAACTTACCGATACGCAGTATTTT.

The chain combines TRBV12-3 or TRBV12-4 with TRBJ2-1, with 9 bases fitting TRBD2. J was trimmed by 6 bases and V by 3 bases; bases with no gene match: 6. This CDR3 contains 15 residues. This CDR3 is CASSFSWRGGNEQFF. CDR3 DNA sequence: TGTGCCAGCAGTTTCTCCTGGCGGGGGGGCAATGAGCAGTTCTTC.

The rearrangement links TRBV27 to TRBJ2-6; 7 nucleotides match TRBD1. The CDR3 contains 16 residues. Looked up from germline, CDR1 is MNHEY and CDR2 is SMNVEV (reference sequence). V was clipped by 3 bases and J by 0 bases; unmatched bases: 2. The CDR3 DNA is TGTGCCAGCAGTTTGGGGACAGACTCTGGGGCCAACGTCCTGACTTTC. It yields the protein CASSLGTDSGANVLTF.

The J gene is TRBJ2-5, the V gene TRBV4-1, with 7 nucleotides matching TRBD2. This CDR3 spans 14 amino acids. Germline lookup yields CDR1 MGHRA and CDR2 YSYEKL. V gave up 5 bases and J gave up 0 bases; unmatched junction bases: 3. The CDR3 bases are TGCGCCAGCAGCAAACTAGCGCACCAAGAGACCCAGTACTTC. Residues: CASSKLAHQETQYF.

By its share, this clonotype is medium-sized. The V and J genes are TRBV18 and TRBJ1-4, with 9 bases that match TRBD1. Trimming took 8 bases from V and 8 from J; bases not matched to a gene: 9. There are 14 residues in the CDR3. The germline V gene has CDR1 KGHSH and CDR2 LQKENI. CDR3 protein: CASSPGQGREKLFF. The CDR3, as DNA: TGTGCCAGCAGCCCAGGACAGGGGAGAGAAAAACTGTTTTTT.

The chain carries TRBV3-1 and TRBJ1-1; D might be TRBD1 (6 bases). Looked up from germline, CDR1 is LGHDT and CDR2 is YNNKEL (reference sequence). This CDR3 has 15 residues. Trimming pared 2 bases from V and 0 bases from J, leaving 10 bases between. CDR3 region: CASSQITGMNTEAFF. CDR3 nucleotide sequence: TGTGCCAGCAGCCAAATCACAGGGATGAACACTGAAGCTTTCTTT.

The chain has TRBV10-3 and TRBJ1-1; D call uncertain. Germline CDR1 and CDR2: ENHRY and SYGVKD. The CDR3 runs to 14 residues. With 2 bases removed from V and 7 bases from J, the gap between germline ends came to 14 bases. CDR3 bases: TGTGCCATCAGTGAGAACTTAGGAATCGGTGAAGCTTTCTTT. Translating gives CAISENLGIGEAFF.

The rearrangement links TRBV6-6 to TRBJ2-5; a possible D gene is TRBD2 (6 bases). From germline, CDR1 is MNHNY and CDR2 SVGAGI (reference sequence). This CDR3 is built from 13 residues. V was cut by 5 bases and J by 11 bases, with 18 bases left in between. The CDR3 DNA follows: TGTGCCAGCAGTGCCGGACCCCCCCGGGAGCAGTACTTC. It is translated as CASSAGPPREQYF.

The chain combines TRBV7-2 with TRBJ1-2; unclear D gene. CDR1 SGHTA and CDR2 FQGNSA come from the germline V gene. Trimming cost V 5 bases and J 4 bases, with 14 bases left between them. This CDR3 is built from 14 residues. The CDR3 spells CASSPGMNPYGYTF. CDR3 coding DNA: TGTGCCAGCAGCCCCGGAATGAATCCCTATGGCTACACCTTC.

The DNA of the CDR3 is TGTGCCGGCGGTTCGGGGGGCCGCACCTACGAGCAGTACTTC. Translated: CAGGSGGRTYEQYF. The genes are TRBV28 and TRBJ2-7; a weak D match, TRBD2 (7 bases). The CDR3 loop spans 14 amino acids. Per the germline V gene, CDR1 is MDHEN and CDR2 is SYDVKM. V dropped 11 bases and J dropped 2 bases, with 19 bases sitting between them.

This clonotype turned up a few times. This chain uses TRBV20-1 with TRBJ2-1, with D possibly being TRBD2 (5 bases). V lost 6 bases and J lost 6, with 18 bases in between. CDR3 size: 14 residues. Germline-derived CDR1 and CDR2 are DFQATT and SNEGSKA (reference sequence). DNA for the CDR3: TGCAGTGCAAGGTGGCTAGCCCCCCTCAATGAGCAGTTCTTC. Translating it yields CSARWLAPLNEQFF.

This clonotype was detected ten times or more. The genes are TRBV7-9 and TRBJ1-1; D unclear. CDR3 size: 13 residues. V lost 0 bases, J lost 1 base, and 3 bases lay in between. Germline CDR1 and CDR2: SEHNR and FQNEAQ (reference sequence). The CDR3 DNA follows: TGTGCCAGCAGCTTAGCCAGGAACACTGAAGCTTTCTTT. Amino acid sequence: CASSLARNTEAFF.

The CDR3 is CASNPGQGTNYGYTF. CDR3 nucleotides: TGTGCCAGCAACCCAGGACAGGGAACTAACTATGGCTACACCTTC. This rearrangement joins TRBV4-2 to TRBJ1-2; 8 positions match TRBD1. The CDR3 is 15 residues long. After removal of 7 bases from V and 0 bases from J, the junction contained 7 bases not matched to a gene. The V gene's germline CDR1 is LGHNA and CDR2 YNFKEQ.

The V call is TRBV20-1, the J call TRBJ2-6, with D unresolved. The CDR3 loop spans 15 amino acids. Germline lookup yields CDR1 DFQATT and CDR2 SNEGSKA (reference sequence). V was cut by 3 bases and J by 4 bases, with 13 bases left in between. Written as DNA, the CDR3 is TGCAGTGCTAGGGCCCGAAAGACCGGGGCCAACGTCCTGACTTTC. Protein: CSARARKTGANVLTF.

This rearrangement joins TRBV10-3 to TRBJ2-3; possibly TRBD1 for D (7 bases). The CDR3 extends over 16 amino acids. Germline V gives CDR1 ENHRY, CDR2 SYGVKD. V gave up 6 bases and J gave up 0 bases, with 16 bases separating them. This CDR3 is CAISTATGTSTDTQYF. CDR3 in DNA: TGTGCCATCAGCACTGCGACAGGGACTAGCACAGATACGCAGTATTTT.

The chain links TRBV20-1 to TRBJ2-4, with TRBD1 identical over 7 bases. The germline V gene has CDR1 DFQATT and CDR2 SNEGSKA (reference sequence). Trimming cost V 5 bases and J 5 bases; bases outside gene matches: 9. The CDR3 spans 14 residues. In DNA, the CDR3 is TGCAGTGCTCCTCAGAAGGGGGCCGAAAACATTCAGTACTTC. Translating gives CSAPQKGAENIQYF.

The rearrangement uses TRBV4-1 and TRBJ2-3; TRBD1 aligns across 9 bases. The germline gives CDR1 MGHRA, CDR2 YSYEKL. The CDR3 covers 18 residues. V trimming: 4 bases; J trimming: 0 bases; junction bases outside the gene matches: 11. The DNA of the CDR3 is TGCGCCAGCAGCCGCACCTCCGGGACAGGGTCGAGCACAGATACGCAGTATTTT. Protein product: CASSRTSGTGSSTDTQYF.